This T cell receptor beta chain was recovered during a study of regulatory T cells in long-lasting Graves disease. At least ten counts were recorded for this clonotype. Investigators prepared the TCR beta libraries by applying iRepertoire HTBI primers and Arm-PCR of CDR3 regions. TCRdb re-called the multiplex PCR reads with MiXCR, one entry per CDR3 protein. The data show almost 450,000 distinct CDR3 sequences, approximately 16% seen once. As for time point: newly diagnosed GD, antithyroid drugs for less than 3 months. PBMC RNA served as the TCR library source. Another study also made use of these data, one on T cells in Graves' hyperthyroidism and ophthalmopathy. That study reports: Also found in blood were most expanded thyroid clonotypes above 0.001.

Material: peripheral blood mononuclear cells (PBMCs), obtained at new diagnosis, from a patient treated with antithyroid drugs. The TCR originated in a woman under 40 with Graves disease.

This CDR3 reads CASRTGNYRYEQYF. CDR3 coding DNA: TGTGCCAGCAGAACAGGGAATTATCGCTACGAGCAGTACTTC. The chain combines TRBV27 with TRBJ2-7, with D perhaps matching TRBD1 (6 bases). In germline, CDR1 is MNHEY, CDR2 SMNVEV (reference sequence). Trimming left V 6 bases short and J 3 bases short, with 15 bases between. CDR3 size: 14 residues.